This TCR beta chain stems from a study of blood T cell repertoires in COVID-19. Study information: T cells, B-cell-depleted T cells, or PBMCs supplied cDNA or gDNA.

V dropped 5 bases and J dropped 0 bases, with 7 bases sitting between them. CDR3 length: 14 residues. Germline V gene data show CDR1 as SGHNT and CDR2 as YENEEA. Patients from Seattle were sampled longitudinally, starting during active infection. The data were produced by immunoSEQ multiplex PCR, yet TCRdb's version contains in-frame clones alone and is incomplete. The sample records some 260,000 clones, approximately 89% being singletons. The sample was peripheral blood. The chain joins TRBV11-3 to TRBJ1-4; no reliable D call. The receptor was isolated from a woman aged 70-85 years with COVID-19, enrolled during active disease. The CDR3 region is CASSRVATNEKLFF. In DNA, the CDR3 is TGTGCCAGCAGCCGAGTTGCAACTAATGAAAAACTGTTTTTT.